A selection of T cell receptor beta chains follows, all from one sample in a study of cytomegalovirus exposure and HLA in healthy donors. Profiling relied on immunoSEQ multiplex PCR, and the TCRdb table lists in-frame clones only, not all of them. The sample contains 200,000 to 250,000 clones, around 89% of which appear only once. Material for sequencing was PBMCs. The receptor source for this set is a woman in her late teens or twenties in good health and CMV-seronegative. CDR3s include the opening cysteine and the closing phenylalanine or tryptophan. Fields, in order: D gene, clone size, J gene, V gene, CDR3 DNA, CDR3 protein. The D gene is left open where the match is weak. Size tells how often a clone was seen (once, few, many) or the class of an expanded clone, and some rows leave it out.

D: TRBD1
size: .
J: TRBJ2-7
V: TRBV2
DNA: TGTGCCAGCAGTGAAAGCCGAGACAGGGCCTACGAGCAGTACTTC
CDR3: CASSESRDRAYEQYF

D: TRBD1
size: few
J: TRBJ2-1
V: TRBV18
DNA: TGTGCCAGCTCACCACCTCAGGGGGTCTGGCTGTTCTTC
CDR3: CASSPPQGVWLFF

D: .
size: .
J: TRBJ2-1
V: TRBV9
DNA: TGTGCCAGCAGCGTGTTAGCGGATCCCTACAATGAGCAGTTCTTC
CDR3: CASSVLADPYNEQFF

D: TRBD1
size: .
J: TRBJ1-5
V: TRBV5-4
DNA: TGTGCCAGCAGCTCGGGGACAGACAATCAGCCCCAGCATTTT
CDR3: CASSSGTDNQPQHF

D: TRBD1
size: .
J: TRBJ2-3
V: TRBV9
DNA: TGTGCCAGCAGCTACCCGGACAGGGCAGATACGCAGTATTTT
CDR3: CASSYPDRADTQYF

D: TRBD2
size: .
J: TRBJ2-3
V: TRBV7-2
DNA: TGTGCCAGCAGCCCTATAGCGGGAGCGGATACGCAGTATTTT
CDR3: CASSPIAGADTQYF

D: TRBD1
size: .
J: TRBJ1-2
V: TRBV7-2
DNA: TGTGCCTGGGGACAGGCGACCTATGGCTACACCTTC
CDR3: CAWGQATYGYTF

D: TRBD1
size: .
J: TRBJ2-7
V: TRBV18
DNA: TGTGCCAGCTCACCAACCGGGACAGGGTATACCTACGAGCAGTACTTC
CDR3: CASSPTGTGYTYEQYF

D: .
size: .
J: TRBJ2-7
V: TRBV6-1
DNA: TGTGCCAGCAGAGACCACAGGGTAAGGCTCGAGCAGTACTTC
CDR3: CASRDHRVRLEQYF

D: .
size: .
J: TRBJ1-5
V: TRBV15
DNA: TGTGCCACCAGCAGAGATCGAGGTCAGCCCCAGCATTTT
CDR3: CATSRDRGQPQHF

D: TRBD2
size: once
J: TRBJ2-7
V: TRBV9
DNA: TGTGCCAGCAGCTCAGAAGGAACTAGCGGGATAAGGTACTTC
CDR3: CASSSEGTSGIRYF

D: TRBD1
size: .
J: TRBJ2-7
V: TRBV6-5
DNA: TGTGCCAGCAGTTACACACGTGACAGGGGGGGATACGAGCAGTACTTC
CDR3: CASSYTRDRGGYEQYF

D: .
size: .
J: TRBJ2-7
V: TRBV9
DNA: TGTGCCAGCAGCACCTCACCGGGCTACGAGCAGTACTTC
CDR3: CASSTSPGYEQYF

D: TRBD1
size: .
J: TRBJ1-3
V: TRBV7-9
DNA: TGTGCCACCCCGGCAGGGGGCTCTGGAAACACCATATATTTT
CDR3: CATPAGGSGNTIYF

D: .
size: few
J: TRBJ1-1
V: TRBV7-9
DNA: TGTGCCAGCAGCTCCGGGACTGTGAACACTGAAGCTTTCTTT
CDR3: CASSSGTVNTEAFF

D: .
size: .
J: TRBJ2-7
V: TRBV4-3
DNA: TGCGCCAGCAGCCAAGAGTTCAGTGGCTCCTACGAGCAGTACTTC
CDR3: CASSQEFSGSYEQYF

D: .
size: .
J: TRBJ2-1
V: TRBV4-3
DNA: TGCGCCAGCAGCCAAGAAGTGTCAATAGCGGAAGGTAATGAGCAGTTCTTC
CDR3: CASSQEVSIAEGNEQFF

D: .
size: .
J: TRBJ1-1
V: TRBV18
DNA: TGTGCCAGCTCTCTCGACTTACGAGAAGCTTTCTTT
CDR3: CASSLDLREAFF

D: .
size: .
J: TRBJ1-4
V: TRBV7-9
DNA: TGTTCCAGCAGCCTCTATGAGCCCTGGGAAAAACTGTTTTTT
CDR3: CSSSLYEPWEKLFF

D: .
size: .
J: TRBJ2-2
V: TRBV13
DNA: TGTGCCAGCAGCTTAAGGGGGAGTCAAACCGGGGAGCTGTTTTTT
CDR3: CASSLRGSQTGELFF

D: .
size: once
J: TRBJ1-1
V: TRBV11-3
DNA: TGTGCCAGCAGCCCACGGGACTCAATGAACACTGAAGCTTTCTTT
CDR3: CASSPRDSMNTEAFF

D: TRBD1
size: .
J: TRBJ2-1
V: TRBV18
DNA: TGTGCCAGCTCACGCGGGACAGGGACGGGGAATGAGCAGTTCTTC
CDR3: CASSRGTGTGNEQFF

D: .
size: .
J: TRBJ2-3
V: TRBV5-4
DNA: TGTGCCAGCAGCTTGGGAGGGTCAGATACGCAGTATTTT
CDR3: CASSLGGSDTQYF

D: .
size: .
J: TRBJ1-4
V: TRBV15
DNA: TGTGCCACCAGCAGGGCGGGGGAGGTAGCCGAAAAACTGTTTTTT
CDR3: CATSRAGEVAEKLFF

D: .
size: .
J: TRBJ2-2
V: TRBV19
DNA: TGTGCCAGTAGTCGGGGGTGGGGCACCGGGGAGCTGTTTTTT
CDR3: CASSRGWGTGELFF

D: .
size: .
J: TRBJ2-7
V: TRBV11-2
DNA: TGTGCCAGCAGCAGACAGGTGGCCTACGAGCAGTACTTC
CDR3: CASSRQVAYEQYF

D: TRBD1
size: .
J: TRBJ2-7
V: TRBV10-1
DNA: TGCGCCAGCAGTGAGTCACTTCAGGGGGACGAGCAGTACTTC
CDR3: CASSESLQGDEQYF

D: .
size: .
J: TRBJ1-2
V: TRBV11-2
DNA: TGTGCCAGCAGCCCAACCGGAGGACGGCTGCTATCCCGCTATGGCTACACCTTC
CDR3: CASSPTGGRLLSRYGYTF

D: TRBD2
size: .
J: TRBJ2-1
V: TRBV4-1
DNA: TGCGCCAGCAGCCAAGCCCTGGGACTAGCGGGGGTAGCTGAGCAGTTCTTC
CDR3: CASSQALGLAGVAEQFF

D: TRBD1
size: .
J: TRBJ1-1
V: TRBV2
DNA: TGTGCCAGCAGTGATTGGAGGGACAGGGGGATGAACACTGAAGCTTTCTTT
CDR3: CASSDWRDRGMNTEAFF

D: TRBD2
size: .
J: TRBJ2-1
V: TRBV5-8
DNA: TGTGCCAGCAGCTTGAACGCGGGACTAGCGGGGAATGAGCAGTTCTTC
CDR3: CASSLNAGLAGNEQFF

D: TRBD1
size: once
J: TRBJ1-2
V: TRBV5-6
DNA: TGTGCCAGCAGCTTACAGGGGTTTGACTATGGCTACACCTTC
CDR3: CASSLQGFDYGYTF

D: .
size: few
J: TRBJ1-5
V: TRBV9
DNA: TGTGCCAGCAGCGTAAGCCCCAATCAGCCCCAGCATTTT
CDR3: CASSVSPNQPQHF

D: TRBD1
size: .
J: TRBJ2-2
V: TRBV5-5
DNA: TGTGCCAGCAGCTTCACAACTTACAGGGGATCCTCCTTCACCGGGGAGCTGTTTTTT
CDR3: CASSFTTYRGSSFTGELFF

D: TRBD1
size: .
J: TRBJ2-5
V: TRBV5-5
DNA: TGTGCCAGCAGCGAAACAGGGGGCAGCGAGACCCAGTACTTC
CDR3: CASSETGGSETQYF

D: .
size: .
J: TRBJ1-4
V: TRBV19
DNA: TGTGCCAGTAGTAAACAGGGCATGAATGAAAAACTGTTTTTT
CDR3: CASSKQGMNEKLFF